This T cell receptor beta chain was retrieved from a study of identical twins. This clonotype was seen a handful of times. Its specificity is not known. Study conclusions and caveats: Its conclusions, products of cross-sectional statistical analysis, did not come from following the same donors. Insertions were fewer in abundant cord blood beta clonotypes, whereas memory repertoires showed none of this pattern.

Germline loops: CDR1 LGHNA, CDR2 YNFKEQ. The CDR3 has 15 residues. V lost 0 bases and J lost 11, with 14 bases in between. A universal primer binding site was introduced by template switching. The final cDNA contained unique molecular identifiers. Each CDR3 protein is one row after TCRdb ran MiXCR on the 5' RACE reads. The table has about 500,000 distinct CDR3 sequences, more than 13% seen once. Only healthy Caucasians were enrolled as donors. The data were also submitted as part of a second study, on yellow fever vaccine responses in identical twins.

The V and J genes are TRBV4-2 and TRBJ1-6, with D possibly TRBD1 on 5 matching bases. The TCR sequence derives from a woman under 30 in good health. Source material: CD4+ T cells sorted from blood. The CDR3 DNA is TGTGCCAGCAGCCAAGATCGGGTAGGGGTGCCACCCCTCCACTTT. Its translation is CASSQDRVGVPPLHF.